The 21 T cell receptor beta chains below were found in one sample sequenced in a study of T cells in localized non-small cell lung cancer. Libraries were prepared by immunoSEQ multiplex PCR; TCRdb keeps only in-frame clonotypes and omits some of them. The sample has thousands of clones; 28% are singletons. This material consisted of lung tumor tissue, taken before any cancer treatment. Receptors were obtained from a female donor older than 55 with stage I lung adenocarcinoma.

The rearrangement links TRBV15 to TRBJ2-1; 8 bases align to TRBD1. The V segment lost 4 bases and the J segment 7 bases; nucleotides outside the gene matches: 6. The CDR3 length is 14 residues. The germline V gene encodes CDR1 LNHNV and CDR2 YYDKDF (reference sequence). In DNA, the CDR3 is TGTGCCACCAGCAAGGACAGGGTTCTAAATGAGCAGTTCTTC. Its protein product is CATSKDRVLNEQFF.

The chain carries TRBV19 and TRBJ1-2; 7 bases are shared with TRBD1. V lost 5 bases to trimming and J lost 4 bases; unmatched junction nucleotides: 10. Per the germline V gene, CDR1 is LNHDA and CDR2 is SQIVND (reference sequence). The CDR3 spans 15 residues. This chain's CDR3 is CASSPRQGMGYGYTF. The CDR3 DNA reads as TGTGCCAGTAGTCCTAGACAGGGAATGGGCTATGGCTACACCTTC.

The chain carries TRBV18 and TRBJ1-5; D uncertain. The CDR3 has 13 amino acids. V shed 2 bases and J shed 7 bases, with 9 bases lying between them. From germline, CDR1 is KGHSH and CDR2 LQKENI. CDR3: CASSPEGGQPQHF. DNA of the CDR3: TGTGCCAGCTCACCAGAGGGCGGGCAGCCCCAGCATTTT. The entire variable domain, with the rest obtained from reference TRBV18 and TRBJ1-5, is as follows: NAGVMQNPRHLVRRRGQEARLRCSPMKGHSHVYWYRQLPEEGLKFMVYLQKENIIDESGMPKERFSAEFPKEGPSILRIQQVVRGDSAAYFCASSPEGGQPQHFGDGTRLSIL.

The rearrangement links TRBV7-5 to TRBJ2-7; the table gives TRBD1 as D, unverified against the DNA. TRBV7-5 is shown as a pseudogene. The CDR3 consists of 15 residues. In DNA form, the CDR3 reads TGTGCCAGCAGCTTCACCAGGGGGATGTCCTACGAGCAGTACTTC. This gives the protein CASSFTRGMSYEQYF.

V gene TRBV5-1 combines with J gene TRBJ2-7; D is unresolved. Trimming removed 3 bases from V and 1 base from J, with 11 bases in between. From germline, CDR1 is SGHRS and CDR2 YFSETQ. The length of the CDR3 is 14 residues. The CDR3 DNA reads as TGCGCCAGCAGCTCCGGACCACCTTCCTACGAGCAGTACTTC. This encodes CASSSGPPSYEQYF.

The chain couples TRBV19 to TRBJ2-6; no definite D call. The V and J ends lost 8 bases and 4 bases respectively, with 9 bases between them. CDR3 length: 13 residues. The germline V gene has CDR1 LNHDA and CDR2 SQIVND (reference sequence). The CDR3 nucleotides are TGTGCCAGTTCGTTGAGCGGGGCCAACGTCCTGACTTTC. It codes for CASSLSGANVLTF.

The rearrangement links TRBV14 to TRBJ2-3; D is perhaps TRBD2 (6 bases). V was shortened by 3 bases and J by 3 bases, with 19 bases between the two germline ends. This CDR3 comprises 17 residues. Germline assignment: CDR1 SGHDN and CDR2 FVKESK. The CDR3 sequence is CASSHLGGGMSTDTQYF. The CDR3 DNA reads as TGTGCCAGCAGCCACTTAGGCGGAGGGATGTCGACAGATACGCAGTATTTT.

V is TRBV9 and J is TRBJ2-2, with D perhaps matching TRBD1 or TRBD2 (6 bases each). The V gene lost 3 bases and the J gene lost 3 bases, with 27 bases spanning the gap. This CDR3 is 20 amino acids long. CDR1 and CDR2 (germline): SGDLS, YYNGEE. The CDR3, as DNA: TGTGCCAGCAGCGCTTCCGGGAGCCCCTACTCTAAGGGGGACACCGGGGAGCTGTTTTTT. This codes for CASSASGSPYSKGDTGELFF.

By share, this clone ranks as medium-sized (0.01 to 0.1%). This rearrangement joins TRBV11-3 to TRBJ2-3; D is perhaps TRBD1 (5 bases). CDR3 length: 15 residues. V was cut by 1 base and J by 4 bases, with 12 bases left in between. The germline V gene encodes CDR1 SGHNT and CDR2 YENEEA. Here the CDR3 DNA reads TGTGCCAGCAGCTTAGGGCAGGGTAGAGCAGATACGCAGTATTTT. Protein: CASSLGQGRADTQYF. Looking up the rest from reference TRBV11-3 and TRBJ2-3 gives the full variable domain: EAGVVQSPRYKIIEKKQPVAFWCNPISGHNTLYWYLQNLGQGPELLIRYENEEAVDDSQLPKDRFSAERLKGVDSTLKIQPAELGDSAVYLCASSLGQGRADTQYFGPGTRLTVL.

The gene calls are TRBV30 and TRBJ2-7; D not certain. V was cut by 0 bases and J by 7 bases, with 13 bases left in between. The CDR3 runs to 13 residues. Germline V gene data show CDR1 as GTSNPN and CDR2 as SVGIG (reference sequence). Here the CDR3 reads CAWSVDREGEQYF. In nucleotides, the CDR3 is TGTGCCTGGAGTGTAGATAGGGAAGGGGAGCAGTACTTC.

This clone was observed a few times. The chain uses TRBV9 and TRBJ1-5; 11 bases fit TRBD1. The CDR3 runs 14 residues. The V segment lost 7 bases and the J segment 6 bases; nucleotides outside the gene matches: 6. CDR1 is SGDLS and CDR2 is YYNGEE in the germline V gene. The CDR3 DNA follows: TGTGCCAGCCAGGACAGGGGGCTCGGTCAGCCCCAGCATTTT. Translation gives CASQDRGLGQPQHF.

This clone came up a few times. The chain couples TRBV6-8 to TRBJ2-7, with TRBD2 identical over 9 bases. This CDR3 has 15 amino acids. Germline CDR1 reads MNHGY; CDR2 reads SAAAGT. The V and J ends lost 6 bases and 6 bases, in that order; junction bases with no gene match: 12. Written as DNA, the CDR3 is TGTGCCAGCAGGGGGACTAGCTCAAGTCCCTCCGAGCAGTACTTC. Translation: CASRGTSSSPSEQYF.

This clone was observed a few times. The genes are TRBV11-3 and TRBJ2-7; TRBD2 agrees at 8 bases. Trimming took 5 bases from V and 6 from J; bases not matched to a gene: 24. Germline values: CDR1 SGHNT, CDR2 YENEEA. This CDR3 region has 19 residues. As DNA, the CDR3 is TGTGCCAGCAGCCAGGGAGTAGCGGGACGGCCACCGGGAGGGGGCGAGCAGTACTTC. Protein sequence: CASSQGVAGRPPGGGEQYF. Variable domain in full (rest from reference TRBV11-3 and TRBJ2-7): EAGVVQSPRYKIIEKKQPVAFWCNPISGHNTLYWYLQNLGQGPELLIRYENEEAVDDSQLPKDRFSAERLKGVDSTLKIQPAELGDSAVYLCASSQGVAGRPPGGGEQYFGPGTRLTVT.

The chain couples TRBV11-3 to TRBJ2-4; 8 bases match TRBD1. This CDR3 comprises 14 residues. J was trimmed by 2 bases and V by 6 bases; bases with no gene match: 3. Germline loops: CDR1 SGHNT, CDR2 YENEEA. In DNA, the CDR3 is TGTGCCAGCAGTGGACAGGGAACCAAAAACATTCAGTACTTC. It codes for CASSGQGTKNIQYF. The complete variable domain, with remaining parts taken from reference TRBV11-3 and TRBJ2-4, reads EAGVVQSPRYKIIEKKQPVAFWCNPISGHNTLYWYLQNLGQGPELLIRYENEEAVDDSQLPKDRFSAERLKGVDSTLKIQPAELGDSAVYLCASSGQGTKNIQYFGAGTRLSVL.

The sample holds a few counts of this clone. The chain combines TRBV11-3 with TRBJ2-2; maybe TRBD1 (7 bases). The CDR3 runs 15 residues. CDR1 and CDR2 (germline): SGHNT, YENEEA. V lost 5 bases and J lost 2, with 12 bases in between. CDR3 sequence reads: CASSLQGGNTGELFF. As DNA, the CDR3 is TGTGCCAGCAGCCTCCAGGGGGGAAACACCGGGGAGCTGTTTTTT.

This clone ranks as medium-sized. J is TRBJ1-6 and V is TRBV11-3, with 8 bases that match TRBD1. With 4 bases clipped from V and 7 bases from J, the junction kept 15 bases outside the gene matches. The length of the CDR3 is 18 residues. CDR1 is SGHNT and CDR2 is YENEEA in the germline V gene. The CDR3 sequence: CASSSEVKTGDVNSPLHF. Written as DNA, the CDR3 is TGTGCCAGCAGCTCGGAGGTGAAGACAGGGGATGTCAATTCACCCCTCCACTTT.

This clone has a handful of counts. The genes are TRBV6-8 and TRBJ1-2; D is possibly TRBD1 (5 bases). The CDR3 loop spans 13 amino acids. The V end was cut by 6 bases, the J end by 6 bases, with 14 bases between. Germline lookup yields CDR1 MNHGY and CDR2 SAAAGT. The CDR3 region is CASSPAGGNGYTF. The CDR3 DNA is TGTGCCAGCAGCCCCGCCGGGGGGAATGGCTACACCTTC.

The sample holds a few counts of this clone. The V call is TRBV30, the J call TRBJ1-3; D not certain. The ends were cut back, 2 bases at V and 0 bases at J, with 2 bases in the middle. CDR3 size: 12 residues. CDR1 is GTSNPN and CDR2 is SVGIG in the germline V gene (reference sequence). CDR3 DNA sequence: TGTGCCTGGAGTTACTCTGGAAACACCATATATTTT. It yields the protein CAWSYSGNTIYF.

The chain links TRBV19 to TRBJ1-6; 9 nucleotides align to TRBD1. Germline CDR1 LNHDA, CDR2 SQIVND (reference sequence). This CDR3 region has 15 residues. J was trimmed by 7 bases and V by 6 bases; bases with no gene match: 7. The CDR3 spells CASSTRDRENSPLHF. CDR3 bases: TGTGCCAGTAGCACCCGGGACAGGGAGAATTCACCCCTCCACTTT.

This clone was picked up a small number of times. The chain joins TRBV6-1 to TRBJ2-4, with D possibly TRBD2 on 6 matching bases. The germline V gene has CDR1 MNHNS and CDR2 SASEGT. The CDR3 consists of 13 residues. V was pared by 1 base and J by 9 bases, with 10 bases between. The CDR3 nucleotides are TGTGCCAGCAGTGAAGTGGGCGGGGTCATTCAGTACTTC. This codes for CASSEVGGVIQYF.

This clone has just a few counts. This chain links TRBV5-1 with TRBJ1-6; D gene unclear. Deletions cut 0 bases from V and 5 bases from J, with 15 bases between. CDR3 size: 17 residues. Germline CDR1 is SGHRS and CDR2 is YFSETQ. In DNA, the CDR3 is TGCGCCAGCAGCTTGGTGGGCAGCACTAACAATAATTCACCCCTCCACTTT. It translates to CASSLVGSTNNNSPLHF. Variable domain in full (rest from reference TRBV5-1 and TRBJ1-6): KAGVTQTPRYLIKTRGQQVTLSCSPISGHRSVSWYQQTPGQGLQFLFEYFSETQRNKGNFPGRFSGRQFSNSRSEMNVSTLELGDSALYLCASSLVGSTNNNSPLHFGNGTRLTVT.